The 14 T cell receptor beta chains given below trace back to one sample, sequenced in a study of blood T cell repertoires in COVID-19. TCRdb's table, derived via immunoSEQ multiplex PCR, lists solely in-frame clones and lacks some. The sample holds roughly 220,000 clones, around 82% seen once. Source material: peripheral blood. These receptors came from a woman aged 70-85 years with acute or convalescent COVID-19.

A single count supports this clone. The V gene is TRBV27, the J gene TRBJ2-3, with 14 bases fitting TRBD2. The J segment lost 5 bases and the V segment lost 7 bases, leaving 17 bases of the junction unmatched. Germline assignment: CDR1 MNHEY and CDR2 SMNVEV (reference sequence). The CDR3 loop spans 19 amino acids. Here the CDR3 reads CASNHRLAGGPGSRDTQYF. In DNA form, the CDR3 reads TGTGCCAGCAATCACCGACTAGCGGGAGGGCCCGGTTCAAGAGATACGCAGTATTTT.

The rearrangement joins TRBV2 to TRBJ2-3, with TRBD1 matching over 11 bases. The V segment lost 10 bases and the J segment 5 bases; nucleotides outside the gene matches: 5. CDR1 and CDR2 from the germline V gene are SNHLY and FYNNEI. The CDR3 loop spans 13 amino acids. CDR3 residues: CATEDRGQDTQYF. The CDR3 nucleotides are TGTGCCACCGAGGACAGGGGGCAAGATACGCAGTATTTT.

The chain links TRBV10-3 to TRBJ2-2; the D gene is possibly TRBD1 (7 bases). CDR3 length: 17 residues. V lost 7 bases, J lost 0 bases, and 18 bases lay in between. The germline gives CDR1 ENHRY, CDR2 SYGVKD. The CDR3: CAITAGQTIANTGELFF. The CDR3 DNA sequence: TGTGCCATCACGGCGGGACAGACAATAGCGAACACCGGGGAGCTGTTTTTT.

The V and J genes are TRBV7-2 and TRBJ2-1; D possibly corresponds to TRBD2 (6 bases). The CDR3 extends over 12 amino acids. Trimming pared 2 bases from V and 9 bases from J, leaving 8 bases between. CDR1 SGHTA and CDR2 FQGNSA come from the germline V gene. The CDR3 sequence is CASSLWGGEQFF. The CDR3, as DNA: TGTGCCAGCAGCTTATGGGGAGGTGAGCAGTTCTTC.

J is TRBJ2-7 and V is TRBV6-5, with 7 bases aligning to TRBD1. Trimming at V came to 4 bases and at J to 4 bases, leaving 10 bases not matched to a gene. The CDR3 spans 15 residues. Germline-derived CDR1 and CDR2 are MNHEY and SVGAGI. CDR3 protein: CASSSPGQTKYEQYF. DNA for the CDR3: TGTGCCAGCAGTTCGCCGGGACAGACAAAATACGAGCAGTACTTC.

This chain joins TRBV28 and TRBJ2-5; 8 bases match TRBD2. The V gene's germline CDR1 is MDHEN and CDR2 SYDVKM. The CDR3 is 18 amino acids. The J segment lost 4 bases and the V segment lost 6 bases, leaving 19 bases of the junction unmatched. The CDR3 DNA is TGTGCCAGCAGGGGCCTAGCGGGCCGACCACCGGGGCGAGAGACCCAGTACTTC. This gives the protein CASRGLAGRPPGRETQYF.

The chain combines TRBV30 with TRBJ1-6; the match to TRBD1 covers 9 bases. CDR3 length: 15 amino acids. CDR1 and CDR2 from the germline V gene are GTSNPN and SVGIG (reference sequence). The V segment lost 0 bases and the J segment 9 bases; nucleotides outside the gene matches: 6. In DNA, the CDR3 is TGTGCCTGGAGTGTGACCGGGACAGGGATTTCACCCCTCCACTTT. Residues: CAWSVTGTGISPLHF.

The V call is TRBV24-1, the J call TRBJ2-1; 8 positions match TRBD1. This CDR3 spans 18 amino acids. CDR1 is KGHDR, CDR2 SFDVKD, per germline. V was clipped by 5 bases and J by 9 bases; unmatched bases: 20. CDR3: CATSVGWGETGDRAEQFF. The CDR3 region has the DNA TGTGCCACCAGTGTCGGTTGGGGTGAGACAGGGGATCGAGCTGAGCAGTTCTTC.

The V and J genes are TRBV27 and TRBJ1-2, with unresolved D. Germline V gene sequence: CDR1 MNHEY, CDR2 SMNVEV (reference sequence). The germline V and J ends were trimmed by 3 bases and 8 bases, with 7 bases remaining between them. The CDR3 is made up of 11 amino acids. CDR3: CASSFRLGYTF. In DNA form, the CDR3 reads TGTGCCAGCAGTTTTCGTCTAGGCTACACCTTC.

V usage is TRBV19 and J usage is TRBJ2-3; possible D gene TRBD1, 5 bases. Germline loops: CDR1 LNHDA, CDR2 SQIVND (reference sequence). V gave up 3 bases and J gave up 6 bases, with 22 bases separating them. There are 17 residues in the CDR3. For the CDR3, the DNA is TGTGCCAGTAGTATTATATCAGGGTGGACGATCGCCGATACGCAGTATTTT. Translating it yields CASSIISGWTIADTQYF.

The chain combines TRBV7-2 with TRBJ2-5; D not certain. Germline V gene lookup returns CDR1 SGHTA and CDR2 FQGNSA. CDR3 size: 14 residues. The germline V and J ends were trimmed by 6 bases and 2 bases, with 13 bases remaining between them. This CDR3 is CASSPQTPQETQYF. CDR3 in DNA: TGTGCCAGCAGTCCCCAGACTCCGCAAGAGACCCAGTACTTC.

This clone was detected only once. The V gene is TRBV5-1, the J gene TRBJ2-7, with 10 bases that match TRBD2. Unmatched junction bases numbered 6, after V lost 0 bases and J lost 6 bases. Germline loops: CDR1 SGHRS, CDR2 YFSETQ. CDR3 size: 15 residues. The CDR3 reads CASSLGLAGGGEQYF. CDR3 nucleotide sequence: TGCGCCAGCAGCTTGGGTTTAGCGGGAGGTGGCGAGCAGTACTTC.

J is TRBJ1-6 and V is TRBV30; TRBD1 is a possible D gene (5 bases). V was clipped by 3 bases and J by 11 bases, with 11 bases between them. CDR3 length: 12 residues. The germline V gene has CDR1 GTSNPN and CDR2 SVGIG (reference sequence). The CDR3 DNA follows: TGTGCCTGGAGCCATAGGGGCGCACCCCTCCACTTT. Residues: CAWSHRGAPLHF.

This chain joins TRBV5-1 and TRBJ2-7, with TRBD1 identical over 8 bases. This CDR3 comprises 15 residues. The germline CDR1 and CDR2 sequences are SGHRS and YFSETQ. V lost 1 base to trimming and J lost 4 bases; unmatched junction nucleotides: 7. The CDR3, as DNA: TGCGCCAGCAGCTTGCAAGCAGGGGGCCTGTACGAGCAGTACTTC. This gives the protein CASSLQAGGLYEQYF. The variable domain in full, completed from reference TRBV5-1 and TRBJ2-7, reads KAGVTQTPRYLIKTRGQQVTLSCSPISGHRSVSWYQQTPGQGLQFLFEYFSETQRNKGNFPGRFSGRQFSNSRSEMNVSTLELGDSALYLCASSLQAGGLYEQYFGPGTRLTVT.